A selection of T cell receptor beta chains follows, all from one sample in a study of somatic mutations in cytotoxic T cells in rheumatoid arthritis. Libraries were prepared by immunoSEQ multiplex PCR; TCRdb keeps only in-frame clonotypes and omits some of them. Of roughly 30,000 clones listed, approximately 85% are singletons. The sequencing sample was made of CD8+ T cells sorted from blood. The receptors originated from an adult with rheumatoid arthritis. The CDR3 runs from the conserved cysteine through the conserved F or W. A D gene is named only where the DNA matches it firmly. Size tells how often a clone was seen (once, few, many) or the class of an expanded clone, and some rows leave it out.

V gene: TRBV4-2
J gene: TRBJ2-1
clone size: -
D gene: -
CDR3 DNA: TGTGCCAGCAGCCCCCGAGGGGGGAAGATGGTTTGGAATGAGCAGTTCTTC
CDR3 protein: CASSPRGGKMVWNEQFF

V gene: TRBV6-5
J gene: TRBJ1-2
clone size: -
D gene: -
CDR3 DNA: TGTGCCAGCAGTTCCTCGGGCAGGGTTCACTATGGCTACACCTTC
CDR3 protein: CASSSSGRVHYGYTF

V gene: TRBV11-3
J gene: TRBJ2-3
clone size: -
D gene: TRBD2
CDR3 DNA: TGTGCCAGCAGTCCTAGCGGGAGACGGACAGATACGCAGTATTTT
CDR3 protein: CASSPSGRRTDTQYF

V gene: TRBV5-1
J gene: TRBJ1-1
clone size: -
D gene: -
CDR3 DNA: TGCGCCAGCAGCTTGGGAAGAAGACAGAACACTGAAGCTTTCTTT
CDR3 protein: CASSLGRRQNTEAFF

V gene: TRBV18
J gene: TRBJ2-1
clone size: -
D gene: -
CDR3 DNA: TGTGCCAGCTCAGACGGAGGAGGTGAGCAGTTCTTC
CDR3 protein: CASSDGGGEQFF

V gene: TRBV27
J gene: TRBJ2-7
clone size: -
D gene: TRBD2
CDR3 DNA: TGTGCCAGCCGAGGCGGGAGCTCCTACGAGCAGTACTTC
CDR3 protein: CASRGGSSYEQYF

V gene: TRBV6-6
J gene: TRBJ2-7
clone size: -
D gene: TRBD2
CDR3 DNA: TGTGCCAGCAGTACCAACCCCCTGGCGGGGGCCTACGAGCAGTACTTC
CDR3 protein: CASSTNPLAGAYEQYF

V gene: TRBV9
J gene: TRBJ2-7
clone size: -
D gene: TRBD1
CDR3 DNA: TGTGCCAGCAGCGACCCCGGGACAGGGGCTGGGGAGCAGTACTTC
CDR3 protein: CASSDPGTGAGEQYF

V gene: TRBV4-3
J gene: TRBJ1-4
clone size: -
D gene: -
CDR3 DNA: TGCGCCAGCAGCCCCCGCCGCTCGGGGGCAGCTAATGAAAAACTGTTTTTT
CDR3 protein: CASSPRRSGAANEKLFF

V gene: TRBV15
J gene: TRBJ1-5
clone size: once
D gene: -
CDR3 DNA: TGTGCCACCGGCTTATCCTGGGCAGACGGAAATCAGCCCCAGCATTTT
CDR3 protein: CATGLSWADGNQPQHF

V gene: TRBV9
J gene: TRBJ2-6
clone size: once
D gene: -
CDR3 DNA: TGTGCCAGCAGCTCGAGCAGGGGACCTGGGGCCAACGTCCTGACTTTC
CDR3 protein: CASSSSRGPGANVLTF

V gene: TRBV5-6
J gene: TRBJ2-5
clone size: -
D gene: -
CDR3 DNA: TGTGCCAGCAGCCCCCTCGACCACCCTAGACAGTACTTC
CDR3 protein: CASSPLDHPRQYF

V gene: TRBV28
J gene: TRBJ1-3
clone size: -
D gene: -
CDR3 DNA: TGTGCCAGCAGGGTAGGAGGGGACGGAAACACCATATATTTT
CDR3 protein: CASRVGGDGNTIYF

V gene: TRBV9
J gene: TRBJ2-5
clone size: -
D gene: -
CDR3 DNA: TGTGCCAGCAGCGGATCCGGGGCCCAAGAGACCCAGTACTTC
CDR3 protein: CASSGSGAQETQYF

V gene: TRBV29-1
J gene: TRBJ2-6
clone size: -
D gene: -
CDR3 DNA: TGCAGCGTCGAGGACAGCCTTTCCTCTGGGGCCAACGTCCTGACTTTC
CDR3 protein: CSVEDSLSSGANVLTF

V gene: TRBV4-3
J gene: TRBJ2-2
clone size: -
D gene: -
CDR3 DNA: TGCGCCAGCAGCCAAGATCCGGACGCGAACACCGGGGAGCTGTTTTTT
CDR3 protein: CASSQDPDANTGELFF

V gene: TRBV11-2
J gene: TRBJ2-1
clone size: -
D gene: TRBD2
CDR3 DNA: TGTGCCAGCAGCTCCTTCGGCACTAGCGGGAGATTCGATGAGCAGTTCTTC
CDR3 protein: CASSSFGTSGRFDEQFF

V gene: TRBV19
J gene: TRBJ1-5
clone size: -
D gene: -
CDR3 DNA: TGTGCCAGTAGTATTTGGATTACCAGCAATCAGCCCCAGCATTTT
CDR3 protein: CASSIWITSNQPQHF

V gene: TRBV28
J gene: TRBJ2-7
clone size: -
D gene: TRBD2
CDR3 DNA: TGTGCCAGCAGTCGGGTCTCACTTACTAGCGGGGGGACGGTCTACGAGCAGTACTTC
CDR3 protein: CASSRVSLTSGGTVYEQYF

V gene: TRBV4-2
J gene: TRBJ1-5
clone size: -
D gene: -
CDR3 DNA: TGTGCCAGCAGCCAAGTGGGAGGTTCCCAGCATTTT
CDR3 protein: CASSQVGGSQHF

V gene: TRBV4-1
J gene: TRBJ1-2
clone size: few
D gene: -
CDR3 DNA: TGCGCCAGCAGCCAAGTTGAAGCGGTGGGCTATGGCTACACCTTC
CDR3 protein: CASSQVEAVGYGYTF

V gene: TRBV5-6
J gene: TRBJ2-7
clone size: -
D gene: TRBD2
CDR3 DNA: TGTGCCAGCAGCTTGAGGGGATCGGGACTAGCAGACGAGCAGTACTTC
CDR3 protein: CASSLRGSGLADEQYF

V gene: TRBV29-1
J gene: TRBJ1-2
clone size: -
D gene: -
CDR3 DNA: TGCAGCGTTGTCGGTGGTCCCGCGGGCTATGGCTACACCTTC
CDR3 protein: CSVVGGPAGYGYTF

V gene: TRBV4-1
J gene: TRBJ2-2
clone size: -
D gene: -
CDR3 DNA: TGCGCCAGCAGCCATACAGGGGGGGGGACCGGGGAGCTGTTTTTT
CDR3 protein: CASSHTGGGTGELFF

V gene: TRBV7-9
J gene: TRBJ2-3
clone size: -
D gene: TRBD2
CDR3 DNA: TGTGCCAGCAGCTTAGTCCCAACCTATCTAGCGGGAGCTCGAGATACGCAGTATTTT
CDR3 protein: CASSLVPTYLAGARDTQYF

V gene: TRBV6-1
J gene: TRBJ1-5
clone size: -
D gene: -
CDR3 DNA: TGTGCCAGCAGTGAATTGGTTTCGGGCAATCAGCCCCAGCATTTT
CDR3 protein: CASSELVSGNQPQHF

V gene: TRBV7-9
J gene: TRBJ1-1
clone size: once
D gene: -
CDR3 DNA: TGTGCCAGCAGCTCGACGTCTACGAACACTGAAGCTTTCTTT
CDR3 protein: CASSSTSTNTEAFF

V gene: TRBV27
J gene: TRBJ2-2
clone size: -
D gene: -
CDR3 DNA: TGTGCCAGCCAGGCAGGTGAATCCGGGGAGCTGTTTTTT
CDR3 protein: CASQAGESGELFF

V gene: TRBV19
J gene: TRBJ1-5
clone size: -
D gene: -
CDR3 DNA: TGTGCCAGTAGAACCCGGGGGGATAGCAATCAGCCCCAGCATTTT
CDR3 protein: CASRTRGDSNQPQHF

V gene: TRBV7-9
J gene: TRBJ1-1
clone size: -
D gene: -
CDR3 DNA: TGTGCCAGCAGAGCGACAGGGAACACTGAAGCTTTCTTT
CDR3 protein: CASRATGNTEAFF

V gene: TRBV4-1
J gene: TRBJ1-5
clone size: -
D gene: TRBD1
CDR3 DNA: TGCGCCAGCAGCCAAGATCCAGACAGGGAGTATCAGCCCCAGCATTTT
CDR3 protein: CASSQDPDREYQPQHF

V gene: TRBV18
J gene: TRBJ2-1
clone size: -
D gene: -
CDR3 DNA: TGTGCCAGCTCACCAAGTAAAAACAGGGAGGGGAATGAGCAGTTCTTC
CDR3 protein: CASSPSKNREGNEQFF

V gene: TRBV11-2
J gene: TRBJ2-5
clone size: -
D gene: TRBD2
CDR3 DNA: TGTGCCAGCAGCTTAGTTAGCGGGGAGAGGCAAGAGACCCAGTACTTC
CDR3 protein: CASSLVSGERQETQYF

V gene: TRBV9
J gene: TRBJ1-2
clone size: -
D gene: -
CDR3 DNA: TGTGCCAGCAGCCACAATACAGGGTCAGGCGAGAATGGCTACACCTTC
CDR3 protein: CASSHNTGSGENGYTF

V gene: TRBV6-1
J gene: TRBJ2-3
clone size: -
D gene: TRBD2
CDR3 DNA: TGTGCCAGCAGTGGACTAGCGGGAGGGATCCCAGATACGCAGTATTTT
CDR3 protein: CASSGLAGGIPDTQYF

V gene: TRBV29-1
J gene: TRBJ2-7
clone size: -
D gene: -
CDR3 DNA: TGCAGCGCCCGGGACGGTTTTAGCTCCTACGAGCAGTACTTC
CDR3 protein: CSARDGFSSYEQYF

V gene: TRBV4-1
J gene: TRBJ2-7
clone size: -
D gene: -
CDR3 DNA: TGCGCCAGCAGCACCCCGCGGGGGCCGTCGGGCGAGCAGTACTTC
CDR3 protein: CASSTPRGPSGEQYF

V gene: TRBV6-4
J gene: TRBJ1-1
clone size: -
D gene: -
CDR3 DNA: TGTGCCAGCAGGGCAGGGGTGAACACTGAAGCTTTCTTT
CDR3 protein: CASRAGVNTEAFF

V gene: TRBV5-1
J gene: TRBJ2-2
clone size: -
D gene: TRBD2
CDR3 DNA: TGCGCCAGCAGCCTAGCGGGGTGGAACACCGGGGAGCTGTTTTTT
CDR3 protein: CASSLAGWNTGELFF

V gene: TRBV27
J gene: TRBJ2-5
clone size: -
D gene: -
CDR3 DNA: TGTGCCAGCAGTTTATCGGTGGGGAGTGAGACCCAGTACTTC
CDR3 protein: CASSLSVGSETQYF

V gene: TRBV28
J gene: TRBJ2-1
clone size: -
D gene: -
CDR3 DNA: TGTGCCAGCAGGCGGCGTCTCTACAATGAGCAGTTCTTC
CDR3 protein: CASRRRLYNEQFF

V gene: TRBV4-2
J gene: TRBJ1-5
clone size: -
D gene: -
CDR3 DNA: TGTGCCAGCAGCCAAGGTTCGCGGGACCGAAATTCGCCCCAGCATTTT
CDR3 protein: CASSQGSRDRNSPQHF

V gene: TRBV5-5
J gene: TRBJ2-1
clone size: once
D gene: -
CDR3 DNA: TGTGCCAGCAGCCCGAGCGACTACAATGAGCAGTTCTTC
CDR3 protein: CASSPSDYNEQFF

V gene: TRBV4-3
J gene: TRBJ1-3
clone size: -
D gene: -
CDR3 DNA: TGCGCCAGCAGCCAAGATAGGAACAGGCCCGGAAACACCATATATTTT
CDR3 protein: CASSQDRNRPGNTIYF

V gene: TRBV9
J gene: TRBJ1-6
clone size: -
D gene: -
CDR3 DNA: TGTGCCAGCAGCGGAGAGCAGGGAAATTCACCCCTCCACTTT
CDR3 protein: CASSGEQGNSPLHF

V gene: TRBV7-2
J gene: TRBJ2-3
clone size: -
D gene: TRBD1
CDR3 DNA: TGTGCCAGCAGCCCCGGCAGGGGGGATACGCAGTATTTT
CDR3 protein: CASSPGRGDTQYF

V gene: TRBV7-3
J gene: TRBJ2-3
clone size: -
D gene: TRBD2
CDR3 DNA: TGTGCCAGCAGCTTATCCACAAATAGCGGGAGTAAGACAGATACGCAGTATTTT
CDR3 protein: CASSLSTNSGSKTDTQYF

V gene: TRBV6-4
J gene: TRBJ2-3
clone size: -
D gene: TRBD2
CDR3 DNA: TGTGCCAGCAGTGACTCGCGGGAGACAGATACGCAGTATTTT
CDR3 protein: CASSDSRETDTQYF

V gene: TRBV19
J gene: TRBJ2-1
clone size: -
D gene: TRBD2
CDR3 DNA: TGTGCCAGTAGCTGGAGGGGAGGGAATGAGCAGTTCTTC
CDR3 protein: CASSWRGGNEQFF

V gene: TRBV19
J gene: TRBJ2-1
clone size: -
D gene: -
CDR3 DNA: TGTGCCAGTAGTCAGGGGGGACTATACAATGAGCAGTTCTTC
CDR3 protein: CASSQGGLYNEQFF

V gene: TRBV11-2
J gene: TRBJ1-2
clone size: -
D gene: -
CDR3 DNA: TGTGCCAGCAGCTTAGGGGGGCACTATGGCTACACCTTC
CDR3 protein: CASSLGGHYGYTF